These T cell receptor beta chains were read from a single sample in a study of blood T cell repertoires in COVID-19. The protocol was immunoSEQ multiplex PCR, while the TCRdb copy is restricted to in-frame clones and leaves out a portion. The sample shows a few hundred thousand clones, 75% to 90% of them seen only once. Sequenced: PBMCs or T cells enriched from blood (not recorded which). The receptors shown here come from a man in his late teens or twenties who had recovered from COVID-19. The CDR3 runs from the conserved cysteine through the conserved F or W. The order of the fields is CDR3 DNA, CDR3 protein, V gene, J gene, clone size, D gene. The D gene is left open where the match is weak. The size entry is marked missing in some rows and otherwise reads once, few, many or a size class.

cdr3_nt: TGTGCCAGCAGGGGGCTCGGAGGGGGCGCAGATACGCAGTATTTT
cdr3_aa: CASRGLGGGADTQYF
v_call: TRBV6-5
j_call: TRBJ2-3
clone_size: once
d_call: .

cdr3_nt: TGTGCCAGCAGACCCCCCCCCAGGACTGGGGCCAACGTCCTGACTTTC
cdr3_aa: CASRPPPRTGANVLTF
v_call: TRBV7-9
j_call: TRBJ2-6
clone_size: .
d_call: .

cdr3_nt: TGTGCCAGCAGCCCTAGACAGGGTTCGAAGACCCAGTACTTC
cdr3_aa: CASSPRQGSKTQYF
v_call: TRBV7-2
j_call: TRBJ2-5
clone_size: .
d_call: TRBD1

cdr3_nt: TGTGCCAGCAGTAGGGACTACTCCTACGAGCAGTACTTC
cdr3_aa: CASSRDYSYEQYF
v_call: TRBV6-5
j_call: TRBJ2-7
clone_size: once
d_call: TRBD2

cdr3_nt: TGTACCAGCAGTTACACCACTAGCGGAAACAATGAGCAGTTCTTC
cdr3_aa: CTSSYTTSGNNEQFF
v_call: TRBV6-5
j_call: TRBJ2-1
clone_size: .
d_call: TRBD2

cdr3_nt: TGTGCCAGCAGTTTACACCCTGACAGGGGGGCTGCCGAAGCTTTCTTT
cdr3_aa: CASSLHPDRGAAEAFF
v_call: TRBV13
j_call: TRBJ1-1
clone_size: .
d_call: TRBD1

cdr3_nt: TGTGCCTGGAGTCGGGGACAGGGGAGTCACGAGCAGTACTTC
cdr3_aa: CAWSRGQGSHEQYF
v_call: TRBV30
j_call: TRBJ2-7
clone_size: .
d_call: TRBD1

cdr3_nt: TGTGCCAGCTCCTTAGGAGGGGCTCGGGCAGATACGCAGTATTTT
cdr3_aa: CASSLGGARADTQYF
v_call: TRBV19
j_call: TRBJ2-3
clone_size: .
d_call: .

cdr3_nt: TGTGCCAGTAGCAGGGACAACTGGCTGAACACTGAAGCTTTCTTT
cdr3_aa: CASSRDNWLNTEAFF
v_call: TRBV19
j_call: TRBJ1-1
clone_size: .
d_call: .

cdr3_nt: TGTGCCAGCAGTGACCTACTGGGCAGTACCAAAAACATTCAGTACTTC
cdr3_aa: CASSDLLGSTKNIQYF
v_call: TRBV25-1
j_call: TRBJ2-4
clone_size: .
d_call: .

cdr3_nt: TGTGCCAGCAGTTTGGGTCAGATTTCATGGGCCACTGAAGCTTTCTTT
cdr3_aa: CASSLGQISWATEAFF
v_call: TRBV27
j_call: TRBJ1-1
clone_size: .
d_call: .

cdr3_nt: TGTGCCTGGAGCCTGACTAGTTTGGGGCAGTTCTTC
cdr3_aa: CAWSLTSLGQFF
v_call: TRBV30
j_call: TRBJ2-1
clone_size: .
d_call: .

cdr3_nt: TGTGCCAGTAGTATAGCCACTTATAGACAGCGCCTAGCCAAAAACATTCAGTACTTC
cdr3_aa: CASSIATYRQRLAKNIQYF
v_call: TRBV19
j_call: TRBJ2-4
clone_size: .
d_call: .

cdr3_nt: TGTGCTAGTGGTTTTGAGGGGGTCGGGGAGCTGTTTTTT
cdr3_aa: CASGFEGVGELFF
v_call: TRBV12-5
j_call: TRBJ2-2
clone_size: .
d_call: .

cdr3_nt: TGTGCCAGCAGTAACGCGGGGGGGGCGTATTCACCCCTCCACTTT
cdr3_aa: CASSNAGGAYSPLHF
v_call: TRBV28
j_call: TRBJ1-6
clone_size: .
d_call: .

cdr3_nt: TGCGCCAGCAGGGGCGGACAGGATAAAAATGAAAAACTGTTTTTT
cdr3_aa: CASRGGQDKNEKLFF
v_call: TRBV5-1
j_call: TRBJ1-4
clone_size: .
d_call: TRBD1

cdr3_nt: TGCGCCAGCAGCCAAGTGGTGAGCTCTGGAAACACCATATATTTT
cdr3_aa: CASSQVVSSGNTIYF
v_call: TRBV4-3
j_call: TRBJ1-3
clone_size: .
d_call: .